The T cell receptor (beta chain) described here comes from a study of T cell changes during pregnancy in multiple sclerosis. V was pared by 0 bases and J by 5 bases, with 6 bases of the junction left unmatched. CDR1 is LGHNT, CDR2 FRNRAP, per germline. This CDR3 has 16 residues. Sequencing used immunoSEQ multiplex PCR; TCRdb keeps in-frame clones, though not all of them. The sample has some 93,000 clones, approximately 92% seen once; the top ten hold just over 2%. This receptor was obtained from a female donor with multiple sclerosis, enrolled in a pregnancy study. J is TRBJ1-5 and V is TRBV12-5, with 8 bases matching TRBD1. Sequencing was performed on peripheral blood, taken after pregnancy. The CDR3 reads CASGLVLTGDHQPQHF. In nucleotides, the CDR3 is TGTGCTAGTGGTTTGGTACTGACAGGGGACCATCAGCCCCAGCATTTT.